This TCR beta chain was sequenced during a study of cytomegalovirus exposure and HLA in healthy donors. Study-wide points: Among the CMV-associated chains, three were confirmed in vitro as specific for CMV antigens.

PCR used 60 Vbeta primers and 13 Jbeta primers. Original analysis: An analysis that came later counted around 80 million unique TCR beta chains, around 10 million shared. The assay was immunoSEQ multiplex PCR, and TCRdb's table has in-frame clones only and misses some. D and trimming come from the DNA, and the V and J calls and clone size come from that table. The listing records about 52,000 clones. Trimming removed 2 bases from V and 0 bases from J, with 14 bases in between. The germline V gene has CDR1 LGHNA and CDR2 YNFKEQ. CDR3 length: 17 amino acids. Concerning this clone itself: No antigen is known for it.

The sequence was obtained from a woman aged 60-70 years in good health and CMV-seropositive. The chain recombines TRBV4-2 with TRBJ1-5, with D perhaps matching TRBD1 (6 bases). The source material was PBMCs. CDR3 DNA sequence: TGTGCCAGCAGCCAACCACCACAGGGATATAGCAATCAGCCCCAGCATTTT. This gives the protein CASSQPPQGYSNQPQHF.